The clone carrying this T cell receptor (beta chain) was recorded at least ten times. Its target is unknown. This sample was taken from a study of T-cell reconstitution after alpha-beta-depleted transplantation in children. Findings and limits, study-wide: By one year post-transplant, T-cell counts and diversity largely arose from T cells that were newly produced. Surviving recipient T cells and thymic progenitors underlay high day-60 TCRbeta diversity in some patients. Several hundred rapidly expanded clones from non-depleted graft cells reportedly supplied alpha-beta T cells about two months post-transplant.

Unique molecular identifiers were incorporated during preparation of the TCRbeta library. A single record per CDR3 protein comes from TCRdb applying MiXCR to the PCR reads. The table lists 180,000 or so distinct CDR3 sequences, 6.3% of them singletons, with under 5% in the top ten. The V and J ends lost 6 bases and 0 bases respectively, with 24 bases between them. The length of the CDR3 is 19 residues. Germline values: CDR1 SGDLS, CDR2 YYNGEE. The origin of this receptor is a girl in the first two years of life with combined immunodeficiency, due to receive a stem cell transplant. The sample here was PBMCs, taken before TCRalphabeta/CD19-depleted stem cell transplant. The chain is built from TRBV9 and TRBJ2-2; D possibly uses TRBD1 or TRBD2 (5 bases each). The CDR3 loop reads CASTEGVWPTGANTGELFF. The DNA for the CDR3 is TGTGCCAGCACCGAAGGGGTGTGGCCTACCGGGGCGAACACCGGGGAGCTGTTTTTT. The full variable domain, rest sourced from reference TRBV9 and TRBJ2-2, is DSGVTQTPKHLITATGQRVTLRCSPRSGDLSVYWYQQSLDQGLQFLIQYYNGEERAKGNILERFSAQQFPDLHSELNLSSLELGDSALYFCASTEGVWPTGANTGELFFGEGSRLTVL.